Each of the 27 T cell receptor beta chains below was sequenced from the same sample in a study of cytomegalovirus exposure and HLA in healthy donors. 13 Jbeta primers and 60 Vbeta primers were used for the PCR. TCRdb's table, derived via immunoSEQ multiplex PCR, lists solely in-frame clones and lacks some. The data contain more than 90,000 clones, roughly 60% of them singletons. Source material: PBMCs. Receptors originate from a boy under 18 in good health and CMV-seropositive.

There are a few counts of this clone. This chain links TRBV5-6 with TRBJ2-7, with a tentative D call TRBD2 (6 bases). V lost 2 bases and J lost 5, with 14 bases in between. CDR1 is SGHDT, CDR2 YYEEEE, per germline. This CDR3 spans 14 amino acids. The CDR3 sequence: CASSLTSPKDEQYF. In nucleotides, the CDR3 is TGTGCCAGCAGCTTAACTAGCCCCAAGGACGAGCAGTACTTC.

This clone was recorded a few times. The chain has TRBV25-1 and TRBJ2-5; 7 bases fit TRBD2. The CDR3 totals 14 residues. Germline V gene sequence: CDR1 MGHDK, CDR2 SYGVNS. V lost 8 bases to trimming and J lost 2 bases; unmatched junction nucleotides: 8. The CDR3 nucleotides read TGTGCCAGCCAAACCTGGGGGGGACAAGAGACCCAGTACTTC. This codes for CASQTWGGQETQYF.

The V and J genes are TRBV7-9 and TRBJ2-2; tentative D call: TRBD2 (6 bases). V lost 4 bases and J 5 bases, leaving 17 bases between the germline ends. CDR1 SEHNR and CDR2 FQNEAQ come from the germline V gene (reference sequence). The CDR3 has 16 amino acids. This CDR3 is CASSSGDLGGTGELFF. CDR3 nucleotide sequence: TGTGCCAGCAGCTCCGGGGACCTCGGGGGTACCGGGGAGCTGTTTTTT.

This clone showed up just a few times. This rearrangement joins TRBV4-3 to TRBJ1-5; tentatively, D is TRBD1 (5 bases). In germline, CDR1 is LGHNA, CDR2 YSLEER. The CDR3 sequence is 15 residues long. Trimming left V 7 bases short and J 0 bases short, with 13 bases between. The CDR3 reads CASTTRVDSNQPQHF. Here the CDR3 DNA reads TGCGCCAGCACAACCAGGGTAGATAGCAATCAGCCCCAGCATTTT.

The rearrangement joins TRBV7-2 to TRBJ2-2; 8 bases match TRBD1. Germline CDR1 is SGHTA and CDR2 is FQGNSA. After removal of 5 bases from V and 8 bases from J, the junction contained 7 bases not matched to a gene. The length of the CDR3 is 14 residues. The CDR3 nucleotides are TGTGCCAGCAGCCCGAGACAGGGGTGGGGGGAGCTGTTTTTT. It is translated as CASSPRQGWGELFF.

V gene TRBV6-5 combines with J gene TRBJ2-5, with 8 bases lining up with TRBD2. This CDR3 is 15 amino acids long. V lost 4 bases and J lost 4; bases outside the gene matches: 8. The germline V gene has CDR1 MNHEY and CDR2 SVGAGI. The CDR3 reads CASSSGGGRIETQYF. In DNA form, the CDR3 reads TGTGCCAGCAGTTCCGGGGGGGGGCGAATAGAGACCCAGTACTTC.

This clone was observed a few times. The CDR3 region is CAWSAGLEGEQFF. CDR3 coding DNA: TGTGCCTGGAGTGCGGGACTAGAGGGTGAGCAGTTCTTC. This chain connects TRBV30 to TRBJ2-1; 8 nucleotides match TRBD2. The CDR3 extends over 13 amino acids. From germline, CDR1 is GTSNPN and CDR2 SVGIG (reference sequence). With V trimmed by 1 base and J by 9 bases, 5 bases remained unmatched.

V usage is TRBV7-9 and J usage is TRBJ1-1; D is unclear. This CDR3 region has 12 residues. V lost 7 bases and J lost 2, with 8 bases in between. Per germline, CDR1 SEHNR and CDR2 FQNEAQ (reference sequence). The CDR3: CASTLGNTEAFF. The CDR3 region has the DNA TGTGCCAGCACCCTAGGTAACACTGAAGCTTTCTTT. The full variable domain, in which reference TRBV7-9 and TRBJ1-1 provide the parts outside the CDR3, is DTGVSQNPRHKITKRGQNVTFRCDPISEHNRLYWYRQTLGQGPEFLTYFQNEAQLEKSRLLSDRFSAERPKGSFSTLEIQRTEQGDSAMYLCASTLGNTEAFFGQGTRLTVV.

In DNA form, the CDR3 reads TGTGCCAGCAGCGCAGGGACAGGGGGACTAGCGGGGCATGAGCAGTTCTTC. It yields the protein CASSAGTGGLAGHEQFF. The chain uses TRBV9 and TRBJ2-1; TRBD2 aligns across 13 bases. Losses at the gene ends were 3 bases for V and 8 bases for J; bases not matched to a gene: 11. CDR3 size: 17 residues. The germline V gene has CDR1 SGDLS and CDR2 YYNGEE.

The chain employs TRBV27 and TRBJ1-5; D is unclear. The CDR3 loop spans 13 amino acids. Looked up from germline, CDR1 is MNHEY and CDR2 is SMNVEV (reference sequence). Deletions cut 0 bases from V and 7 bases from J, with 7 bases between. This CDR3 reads CASSLSAVQPQHF. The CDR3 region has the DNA TGTGCCAGCAGTTTATCCGCGGTCCAGCCCCAGCATTTT.

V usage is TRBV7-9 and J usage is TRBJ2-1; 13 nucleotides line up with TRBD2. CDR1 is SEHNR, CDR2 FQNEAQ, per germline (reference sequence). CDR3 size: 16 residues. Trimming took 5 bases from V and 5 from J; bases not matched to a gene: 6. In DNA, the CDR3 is TGTGCCAGCAGCCCTGGACTAGCGGGGGCCCACAATGAGCAGTTCTTC. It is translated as CASSPGLAGAHNEQFF.

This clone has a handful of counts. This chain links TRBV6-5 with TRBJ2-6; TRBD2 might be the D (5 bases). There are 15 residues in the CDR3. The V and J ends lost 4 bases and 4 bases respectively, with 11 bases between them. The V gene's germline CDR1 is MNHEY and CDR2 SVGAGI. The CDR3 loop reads CASSSRVLGANVLTF. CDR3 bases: TGTGCCAGCAGTTCGCGGGTCTTGGGGGCCAACGTCCTGACTTTC.

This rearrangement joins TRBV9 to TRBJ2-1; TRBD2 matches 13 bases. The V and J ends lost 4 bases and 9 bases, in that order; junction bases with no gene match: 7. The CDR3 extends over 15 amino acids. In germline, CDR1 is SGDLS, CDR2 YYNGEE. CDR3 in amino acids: CASSSGTSGNSEQFF. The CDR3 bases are TGTGCCAGCAGCTCGGGGACTAGCGGGAATTCTGAGCAGTTCTTC.

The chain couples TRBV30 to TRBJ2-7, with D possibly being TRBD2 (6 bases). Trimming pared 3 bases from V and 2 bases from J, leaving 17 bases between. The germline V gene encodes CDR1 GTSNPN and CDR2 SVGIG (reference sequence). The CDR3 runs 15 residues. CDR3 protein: CAWSMIRDFAYEQYF. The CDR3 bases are TGTGCCTGGAGCATGATCCGGGACTTCGCCTACGAGCAGTACTTC. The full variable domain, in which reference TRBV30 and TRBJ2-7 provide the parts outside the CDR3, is SQTIHQWPATLVQPVGSPLSLECTVEGTSNPNLYWYRQAAGRGLQLLFYSVGIGQISSEVPQNLSASRPQDRQFILSSKKLLLSDSGFYLCAWSMIRDFAYEQYFGPGTRLTVT.

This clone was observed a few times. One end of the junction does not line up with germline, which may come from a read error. CDR3 sequence (DNA): TGCAGCGTTGATGTGGGGAAAGGACTTAATTTT. Translating it yields CSVDVGKGLNF. The V call is TRBV29-1, the J call TRBJ1-3, with D hard to call. CDR3 length: 11 residues. CDR1 and CDR2 from the germline V gene are SQVTM and ANQGSEA.

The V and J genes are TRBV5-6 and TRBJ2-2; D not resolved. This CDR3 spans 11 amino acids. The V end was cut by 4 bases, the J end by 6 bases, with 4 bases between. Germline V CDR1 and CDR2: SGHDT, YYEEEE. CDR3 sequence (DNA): TGTGCCAGCAGCATATCCGGGGAGCTGTTTTTT. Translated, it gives CASSISGELFF.

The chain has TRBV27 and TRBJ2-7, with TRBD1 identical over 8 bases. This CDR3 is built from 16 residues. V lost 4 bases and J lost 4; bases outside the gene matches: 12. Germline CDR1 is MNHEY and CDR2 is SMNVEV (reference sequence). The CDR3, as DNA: TGTGCCAGCAGTTCCGTCATTGGGCAGGGGGCTTACGAGCAGTACTTC. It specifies CASSSVIGQGAYEQYF.

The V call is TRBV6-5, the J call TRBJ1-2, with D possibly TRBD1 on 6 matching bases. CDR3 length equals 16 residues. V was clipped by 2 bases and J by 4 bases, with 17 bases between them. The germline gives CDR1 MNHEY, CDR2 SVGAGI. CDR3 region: CASSYNRGGLPYGYTF. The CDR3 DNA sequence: TGTGCCAGCAGTTACAACCGGGGGGGCCTTCCCTATGGCTACACCTTC.

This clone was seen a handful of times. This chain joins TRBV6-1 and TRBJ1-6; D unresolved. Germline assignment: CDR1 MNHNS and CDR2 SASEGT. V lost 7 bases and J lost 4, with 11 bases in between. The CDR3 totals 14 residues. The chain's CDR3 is CASMSGPYNSPLHF. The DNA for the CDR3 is TGTGCCAGCATGAGCGGGCCTTATAATTCACCCCTCCACTTT.

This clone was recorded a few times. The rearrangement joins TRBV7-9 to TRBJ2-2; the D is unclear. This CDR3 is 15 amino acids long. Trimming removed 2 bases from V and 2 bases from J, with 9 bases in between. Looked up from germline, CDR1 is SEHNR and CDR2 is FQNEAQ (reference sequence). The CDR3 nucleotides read TGTGCCAGCAGCTTATCGTCTACTAACACCGGGGAGCTGTTTTTT. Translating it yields CASSLSSTNTGELFF.

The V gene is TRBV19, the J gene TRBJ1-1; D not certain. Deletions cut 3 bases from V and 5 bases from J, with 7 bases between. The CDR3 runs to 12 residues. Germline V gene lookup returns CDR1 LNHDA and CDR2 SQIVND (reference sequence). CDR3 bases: TGTGCCAGTAGTATTGGCATGACTGAAGCTTTCTTT. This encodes CASSIGMTEAFF.

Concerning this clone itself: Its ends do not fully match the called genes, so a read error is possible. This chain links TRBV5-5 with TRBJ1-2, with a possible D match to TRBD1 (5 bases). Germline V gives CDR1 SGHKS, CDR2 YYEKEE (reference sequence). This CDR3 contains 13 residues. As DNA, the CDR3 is TGTGCCAGCAGCTTTAATGGACGGGGGATTCCCAACTTC. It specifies CASSFNGRGIPNF.

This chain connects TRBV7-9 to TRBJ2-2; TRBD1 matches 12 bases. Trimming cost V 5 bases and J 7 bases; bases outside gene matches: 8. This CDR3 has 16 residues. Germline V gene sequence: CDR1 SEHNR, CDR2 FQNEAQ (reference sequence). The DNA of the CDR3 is TGTGCCAGCAGCCCGGGACAGGGGGCGAGGGTCGGGGAGCTGTTTTTT. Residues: CASSPGQGARVGELFF.

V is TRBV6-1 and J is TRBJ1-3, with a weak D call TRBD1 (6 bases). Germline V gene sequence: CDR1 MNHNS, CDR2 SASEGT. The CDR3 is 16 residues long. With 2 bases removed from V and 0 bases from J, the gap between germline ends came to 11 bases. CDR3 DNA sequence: TGTGCCAGCAGTGAATGGACAGACGTCTCTGGAAACACCATATATTTT. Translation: CASSEWTDVSGNTIYF.

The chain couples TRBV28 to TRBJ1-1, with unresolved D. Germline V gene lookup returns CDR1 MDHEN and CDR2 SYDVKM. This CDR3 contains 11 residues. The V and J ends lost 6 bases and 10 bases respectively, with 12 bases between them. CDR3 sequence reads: CASRTDNGAFF. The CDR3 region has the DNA TGTGCCAGCAGAACCGACAATGGAGCTTTCTTT.

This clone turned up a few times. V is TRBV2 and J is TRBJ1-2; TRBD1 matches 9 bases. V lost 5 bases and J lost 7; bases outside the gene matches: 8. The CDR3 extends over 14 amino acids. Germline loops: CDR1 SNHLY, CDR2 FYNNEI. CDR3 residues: CASSLTGGQGGYTF. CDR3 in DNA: TGTGCCAGCAGTCTGACAGGGGGACAGGGTGGCTACACCTTC.

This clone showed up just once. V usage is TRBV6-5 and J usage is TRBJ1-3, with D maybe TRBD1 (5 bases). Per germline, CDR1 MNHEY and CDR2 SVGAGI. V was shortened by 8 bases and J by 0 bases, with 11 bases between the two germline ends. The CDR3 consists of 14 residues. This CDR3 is CASRGDFSGNTIYF. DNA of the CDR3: TGTGCCAGCCGGGGGGACTTCTCTGGAAACACCATATATTTT.